Following are 5 T cell receptor beta chains from one sample sequenced in a study of blood T cell repertoires in COVID-19. Sequencing used immunoSEQ multiplex PCR; TCRdb keeps in-frame clones, though not all of them. The table shows some 200,000 clones, with around 84% occurring only once. The sequencing input was peripheral blood. The receptors originated from a man between 35 and 55 years old with active or convalescent COVID-19.

This rearrangement joins TRBV18 to TRBJ1-4; 7 bases agree with TRBD1. The junction had 3 bases not matched to a gene; V was cut back by 1 base and J by 7 bases. CDR3 size: 14 residues. Germline CDR1 and CDR2: KGHSH and LQKENI. CDR3 region: CASSPLAGGEKLFF. The CDR3 DNA is TGTGCCAGCTCACCACTGGCAGGGGGTGAAAAACTGTTTTTT.

V is TRBV5-4 and J is TRBJ1-2; 7 bases are a match to TRBD1. The CDR3 is 14 amino acids. The germline V gene has CDR1 SGHNT and CDR2 YYREEE (reference sequence). The trim removed 1 base at V and 4 bases at J, leaving 4 bases unmatched. CDR3 in amino acids: CASSLPGQSYGYTF. CDR3 nucleotides: TGTGCCAGCAGCTTGCCGGGACAGTCCTATGGCTACACCTTC.

The gene calls are TRBV2 and TRBJ1-4; 11 positions match TRBD1. In germline, CDR1 is SNHLY, CDR2 FYNNEI. V gave up 6 bases and J gave up 7 bases; unmatched junction bases: 4. The CDR3 is 14 amino acids. CDR3 sequence reads: CASRTGTGGEKLFF. In nucleotides, the CDR3 is TGTGCCAGCAGAACCGGGACAGGGGGTGAAAAACTGTTTTTT.

The rearrangement links TRBV15 to TRBJ1-4; D unclear. The ends were cut back, 0 bases at V and 8 bases at J, with 4 bases in the middle. Germline loops: CDR1 LNHNV, CDR2 YYDKDF (reference sequence). This CDR3 is 12 amino acids long. This CDR3 reads CATSRETEKLFF. The CDR3 region has the DNA TGTGCCACCAGCAGAGAGACAGAAAAACTGTTTTTT.

The V call is TRBV9, the J call TRBJ1-2, with D perhaps matching TRBD1 (5 bases). Trimming cost V 3 bases and J 5 bases, with 11 bases left between them. The length of the CDR3 is 13 residues. Per the germline V gene, CDR1 is SGDLS and CDR2 is YYNGEE. The CDR3 loop is CASSADSWYGYTF. The CDR3 coding sequence is TGTGCCAGCAGCGCCGACAGCTGGTATGGCTACACCTTC.